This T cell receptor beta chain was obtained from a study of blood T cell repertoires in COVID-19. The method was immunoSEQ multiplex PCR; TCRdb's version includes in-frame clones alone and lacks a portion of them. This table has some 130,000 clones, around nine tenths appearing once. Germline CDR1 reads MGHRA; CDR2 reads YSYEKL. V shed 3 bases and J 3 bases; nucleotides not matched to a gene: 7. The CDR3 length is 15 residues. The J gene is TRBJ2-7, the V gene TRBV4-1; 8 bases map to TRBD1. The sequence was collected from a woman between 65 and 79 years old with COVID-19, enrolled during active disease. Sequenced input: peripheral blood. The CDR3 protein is CASSQARDRIYEQYF. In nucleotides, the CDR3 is TGCGCCAGCAGCCAGGCCCGGGACAGGATCTACGAGCAGTACTTC.